The 10 T cell receptor beta chains in this list originate from one sample, sequenced in a study of HIV-infected patients and healthy controls (dated by TCRdb to the mid-2010s). Follow-up blood was drawn from HIV-infected patients roughly three months, about 14 weeks, after the initiation of antiretroviral therapy. Whole blood was used without fractionating the cells, so the repertoire represented all peripheral T cells without sorting. The library was obtained by 5' RACE. Sequencing used an Illumina MiSeq. SuperScript III was used to reverse transcribe 500 ng RNA with primers targeting the alpha and beta constant regions. Alpha and beta chain libraries were generated separately via chain-specific third strand synthesis with multiplexing indices. TCRdb passed the public sequencing reads through fastp at Q25 and MiXCR, retaining productive beta sequences. Identical CDR3 protein sequences are pooled into one entry, listed with their most common genes and DNA. Within this sample are a few thousand distinct CDR3 sequences, with approximately 15% of them counted one time only. The ten largest clonotypes hold approximately 20% of the sample.

Here the sequenced sample was blood, taken during antiretroviral therapy. These receptors were taken from an adult with HIV infection.

This clonotype rates as medium-sized. J is TRBJ2-1 and V is TRBV11-3; D perhaps matches TRBD2 (6 bases). Per the germline V gene, CDR1 is SGHNT and CDR2 is YENEEA. With 4 bases removed from V and 9 bases from J, the gap between germline ends came to 13 bases. The CDR3 runs 13 residues. The CDR3 loop is CASSSLARGEQFF. In DNA, the CDR3 is TGTGCCAGCAGCTCTCTAGCGAGGGGTGAGCAGTTCTTC.

This clonotype qualifies as medium-sized (0.01 to 0.1%). At one of its ends the junction is not consistent with the germline gene, which may arise from a read error. V gene TRBV10-3 combines with J gene TRBJ1-2; 10 nucleotides align to TRBD1. Germline V gene lookup returns CDR1 ENHRY and CDR2 SYGVKD. The CDR3 is 15 amino acids. The CDR3, as DNA: TGTGCCATCATTGAGACAGGGGGCGCCGGCTATGGCTACACCTTC. It translates to CAIIETGGAGYGYTF.

This clonotype has a handful of counts. The chain employs TRBV6-2 or TRBV6-3 and TRBJ2-1, with D maybe TRBD1 (5 bases). V was trimmed by 5 bases and J by 9 bases, leaving 14 bases between them. This CDR3 comprises 13 residues. CDR1 is MNHEY, CDR2 SVGEGT, per germline. The CDR3 nucleotides read TGTGCCAGCAGTCGGACACCGCGTCTTGAGCAGTTCTTC. It codes for CASSRTPRLEQFF.

V is TRBV27 and J is TRBJ1-1, with TRBD1 matching 7 bases. The length of the CDR3 is 14 residues. With 6 bases clipped from V and 4 bases from J, the junction kept 8 bases outside the gene matches. Germline V gene data show CDR1 as MNHEY and CDR2 as SMNVEV (reference sequence). The CDR3 DNA reads TGTGCCAGCAGGGGAACAGGGGAAGGCACTGAAGCTTTCTTT. Translating gives CASRGTGEGTEAFF.

This clonotype is classed as medium-sized. This rearrangement joins TRBV11-2 to TRBJ2-1; TRBD2 agrees at 8 bases. The germline CDR1 and CDR2 sequences are SGHAT and FQNNGV. The V gene end was trimmed by 4 bases and the J gene end by 6 bases; junction bases not matched to a gene: 23. The CDR3 covers 20 residues. CDR3 region: CASSSGKSTLISGRSNEQFF. Here the CDR3 DNA reads TGTGCCAGCAGCTCGGGCAAATCGACCCTTATAAGCGGGAGATCCAATGAGCAGTTCTTC.

This clonotype was recorded at least ten times. The rearrangement uses TRBV19 and TRBJ1-5; D possibly corresponds to TRBD1 (5 bases). The germline V and J ends were trimmed by 5 bases and 2 bases, with 16 bases remaining between them. CDR1 is LNHDA and CDR2 is SQIVND in the germline V gene (reference sequence). The CDR3 is made up of 16 amino acids. CDR3 residues: CASSPYFIGGNQPQHF. The CDR3 nucleotides read TGTGCCAGTAGTCCCTATTTTATAGGGGGCAATCAGCCCCAGCATTTT.

This chain connects TRBV19 to TRBJ2-4; the match to TRBD1 covers 9 bases. The length of the CDR3 is 13 residues. From germline, CDR1 is LNHDA and CDR2 SQIVND (reference sequence). The trim removed 5 bases at V and 8 bases at J, leaving 4 bases unmatched. The CDR3 reads CASSGQGRDIQYF. In DNA, the CDR3 is TGTGCCAGTAGTGGACAGGGGAGAGACATTCAGTACTTC.

Sample share makes this clonotype large. This rearrangement joins TRBV12-3 or TRBV12-4 to TRBJ2-7; 8 bases agree with TRBD2. The ends lost 3 bases at V and 7 bases at J; junction bases unmatched: 5. This CDR3 has 13 amino acids. CDR3 protein: CASSFGLAQEQYF. The CDR3 nucleotides read TGTGCCAGCAGTTTTGGACTAGCTCAAGAGCAGTACTTC.

This clonotype is categorized as medium-sized. This chain connects TRBV24-1 to TRBJ2-3; D gene unclear. The CDR3 sequence is 14 residues long. Per the germline V gene, CDR1 is KGHDR and CDR2 is SFDVKD. V lost 4 bases and J 6 bases, leaving 13 bases between the germline ends. As DNA, the CDR3 is TGTGCCACCAGTGAGGCAGACGAGGTGGATACGCAGTATTTT. This translates into CATSEADEVDTQYF.

Within the sample, this clonotype is large. The chain joins TRBV4-3 to TRBJ1-4, with D tentatively TRBD1 (5 bases). Germline V gives CDR1 LGHNA, CDR2 YSLEER. V was trimmed by 0 bases and J by 2 bases, leaving 7 bases between them. The CDR3 is 15 residues long. The CDR3 DNA reads TGCGCCAGCAGCCAAGATGGGGGGACTAATGAAAAACTGTTTTTT. As protein: CASSQDGGTNEKLFF.